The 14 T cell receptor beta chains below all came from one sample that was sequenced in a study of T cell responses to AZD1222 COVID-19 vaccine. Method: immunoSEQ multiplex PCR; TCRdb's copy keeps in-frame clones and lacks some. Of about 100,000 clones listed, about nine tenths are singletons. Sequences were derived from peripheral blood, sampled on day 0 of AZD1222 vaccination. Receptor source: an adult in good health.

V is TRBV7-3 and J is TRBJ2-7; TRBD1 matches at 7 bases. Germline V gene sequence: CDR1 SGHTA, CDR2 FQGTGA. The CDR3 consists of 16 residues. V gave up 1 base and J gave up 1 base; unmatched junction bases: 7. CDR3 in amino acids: CASSLSPGQASYEQYF. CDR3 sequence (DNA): TGTGCCAGCAGCTTAAGTCCCGGACAGGCTTCCTACGAGCAGTACTTC.

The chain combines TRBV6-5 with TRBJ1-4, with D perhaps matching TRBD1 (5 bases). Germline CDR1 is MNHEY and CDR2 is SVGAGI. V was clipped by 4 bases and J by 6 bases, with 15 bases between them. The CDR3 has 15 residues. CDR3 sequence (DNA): TGTGCCAGCAGTTCTGTGGGCGCGGGGGATGAAAAACTGTTTTTT. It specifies CASSSVGAGDEKLFF.

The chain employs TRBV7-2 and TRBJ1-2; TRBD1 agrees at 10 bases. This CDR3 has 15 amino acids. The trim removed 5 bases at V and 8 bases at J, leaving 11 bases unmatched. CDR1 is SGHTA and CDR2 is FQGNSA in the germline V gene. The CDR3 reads CASSNRDRGIDGYTF. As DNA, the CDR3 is TGTGCCAGCAGCAATCGGGACAGGGGTATAGACGGCTACACCTTC.

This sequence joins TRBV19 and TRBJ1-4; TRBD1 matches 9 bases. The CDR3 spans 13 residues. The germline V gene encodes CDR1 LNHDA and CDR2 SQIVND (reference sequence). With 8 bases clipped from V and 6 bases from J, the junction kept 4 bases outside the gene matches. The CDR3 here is CASLRQGDEKLFF. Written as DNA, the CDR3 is TGTGCCAGTCTGCGACAGGGGGATGAAAAACTGTTTTTT.

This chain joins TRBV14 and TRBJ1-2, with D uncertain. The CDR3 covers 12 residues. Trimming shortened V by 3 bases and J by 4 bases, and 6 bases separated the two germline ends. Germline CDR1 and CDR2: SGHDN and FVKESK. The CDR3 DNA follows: TGTGCCAGCAGCCAGGGCCGCTATGGCTACACCTTC. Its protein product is CASSQGRYGYTF.

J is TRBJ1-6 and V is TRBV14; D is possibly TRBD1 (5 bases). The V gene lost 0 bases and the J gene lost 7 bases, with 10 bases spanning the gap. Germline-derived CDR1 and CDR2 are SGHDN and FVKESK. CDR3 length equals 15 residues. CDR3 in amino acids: CASSQDLGPNSPLHF. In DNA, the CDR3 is TGTGCCAGCAGCCAAGATTTGGGACCAAATTCACCCCTCCACTTT.

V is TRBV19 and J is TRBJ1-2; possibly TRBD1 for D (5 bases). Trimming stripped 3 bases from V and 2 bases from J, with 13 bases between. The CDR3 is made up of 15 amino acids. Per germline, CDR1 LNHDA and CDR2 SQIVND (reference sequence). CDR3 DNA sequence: TGTGCCAGTAGTATTCTGCCAGGGCTCAACTATGGCTACACCTTC. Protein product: CASSILPGLNYGYTF.

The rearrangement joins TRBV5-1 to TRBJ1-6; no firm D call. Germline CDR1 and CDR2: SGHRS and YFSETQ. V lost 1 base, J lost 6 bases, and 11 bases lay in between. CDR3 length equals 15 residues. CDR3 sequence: CASSLSGAGNSPLHF. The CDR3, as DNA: TGCGCCAGCAGCTTGTCCGGAGCGGGTAATTCACCCCTCCACTTT.

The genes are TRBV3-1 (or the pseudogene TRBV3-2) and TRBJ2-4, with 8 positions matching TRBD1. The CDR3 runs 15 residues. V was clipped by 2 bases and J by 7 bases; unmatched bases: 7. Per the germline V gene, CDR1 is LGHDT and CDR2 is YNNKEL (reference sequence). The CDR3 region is CASSQTGTGGNIQYF. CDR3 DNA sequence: TGTGCCAGCAGCCAAACGGGAACAGGGGGGAACATTCAGTACTTC.

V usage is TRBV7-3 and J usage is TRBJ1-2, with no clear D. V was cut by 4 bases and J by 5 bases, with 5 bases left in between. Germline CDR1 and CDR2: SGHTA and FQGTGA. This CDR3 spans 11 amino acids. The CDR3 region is CASSSGYGYTF. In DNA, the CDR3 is TGTGCCAGCAGCTCTGGTTATGGCTACACCTTC.

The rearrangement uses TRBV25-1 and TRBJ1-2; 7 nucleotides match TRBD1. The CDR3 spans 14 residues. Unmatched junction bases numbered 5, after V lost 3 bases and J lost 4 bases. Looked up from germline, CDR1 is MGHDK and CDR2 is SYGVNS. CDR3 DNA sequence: TGTGCCAGCAGTGACATACAGGGGTCCTATGGCTACACCTTC. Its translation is CASSDIQGSYGYTF.

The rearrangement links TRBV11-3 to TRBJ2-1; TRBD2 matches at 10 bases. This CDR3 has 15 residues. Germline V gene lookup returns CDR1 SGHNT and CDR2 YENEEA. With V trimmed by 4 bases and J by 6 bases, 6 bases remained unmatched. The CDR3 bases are TGTGCCAGCAGCTCGGAGCGGGGGGGCCGCAATGAGCAGTTCTTC. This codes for CASSSERGGRNEQFF.

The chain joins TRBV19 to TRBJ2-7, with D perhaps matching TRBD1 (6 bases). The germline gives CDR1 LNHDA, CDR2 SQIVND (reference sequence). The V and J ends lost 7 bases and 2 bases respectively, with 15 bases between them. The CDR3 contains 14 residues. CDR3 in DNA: TGTGCCAGTACCCCGACCCGGGACACCTACGAGCAGTACTTC. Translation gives CASTPTRDTYEQYF.

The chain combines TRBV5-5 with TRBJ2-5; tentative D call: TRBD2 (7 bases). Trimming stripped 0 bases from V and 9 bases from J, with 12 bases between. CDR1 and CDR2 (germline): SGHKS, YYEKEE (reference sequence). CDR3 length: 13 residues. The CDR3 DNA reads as TGTGCCAGCAGCTTGGGGCTGGGGGGGCCCCAGTACTTC. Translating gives CASSLGLGGPQYF.